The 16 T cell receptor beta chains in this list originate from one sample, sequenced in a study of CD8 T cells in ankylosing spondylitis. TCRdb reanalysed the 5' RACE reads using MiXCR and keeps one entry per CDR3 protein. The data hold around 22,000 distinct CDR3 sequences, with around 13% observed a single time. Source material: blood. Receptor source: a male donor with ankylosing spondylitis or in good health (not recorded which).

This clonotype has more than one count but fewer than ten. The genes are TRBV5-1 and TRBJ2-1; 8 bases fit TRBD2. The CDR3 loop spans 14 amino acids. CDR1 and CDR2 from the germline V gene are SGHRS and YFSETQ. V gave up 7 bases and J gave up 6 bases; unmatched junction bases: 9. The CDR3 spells CASRTAAGGNEQFF. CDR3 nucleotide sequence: TGCGCCAGCCGGACCGCGGCGGGGGGCAATGAGCAGTTCTTC.

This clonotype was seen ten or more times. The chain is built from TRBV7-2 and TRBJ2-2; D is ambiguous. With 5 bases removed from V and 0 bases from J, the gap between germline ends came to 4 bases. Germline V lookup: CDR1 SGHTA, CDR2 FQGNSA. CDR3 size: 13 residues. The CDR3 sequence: CASSRPNTGELFF. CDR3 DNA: TGTGCCAGCAGCCGTCCGAACACCGGGGAGCTGTTTTTT.

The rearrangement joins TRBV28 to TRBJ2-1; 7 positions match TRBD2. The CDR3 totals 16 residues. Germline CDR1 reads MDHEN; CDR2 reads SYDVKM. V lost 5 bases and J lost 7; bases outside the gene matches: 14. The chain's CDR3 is CASSRLLGGGTNEQFF. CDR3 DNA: TGTGCCAGCAGTCGACTCCTTGGCGGGGGAACGAATGAGCAGTTCTTC.

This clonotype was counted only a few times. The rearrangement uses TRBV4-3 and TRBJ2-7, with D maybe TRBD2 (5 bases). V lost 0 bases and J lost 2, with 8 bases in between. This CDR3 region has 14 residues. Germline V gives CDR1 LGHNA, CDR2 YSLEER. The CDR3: CASSQERATYEQYF. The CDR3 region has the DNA TGCGCCAGCAGCCAAGAGCGGGCCACCTACGAGCAGTACTTC.

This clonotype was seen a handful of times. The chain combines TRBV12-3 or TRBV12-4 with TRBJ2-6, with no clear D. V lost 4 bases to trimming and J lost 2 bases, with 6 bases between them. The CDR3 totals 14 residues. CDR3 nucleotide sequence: TGTGCCAGCAGTTCTACCGCTGGGGCCAACGTCCTGACTTTC. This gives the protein CASSSTAGANVLTF.

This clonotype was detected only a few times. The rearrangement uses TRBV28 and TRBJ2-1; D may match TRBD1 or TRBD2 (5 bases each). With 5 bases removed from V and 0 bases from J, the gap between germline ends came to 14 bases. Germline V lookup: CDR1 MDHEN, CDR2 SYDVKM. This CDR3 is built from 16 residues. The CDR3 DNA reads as TGTGCCAGCAGTACCTCCGGGACGGACTCCTACAATGAGCAGTTCTTC. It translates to CASSTSGTDSYNEQFF.

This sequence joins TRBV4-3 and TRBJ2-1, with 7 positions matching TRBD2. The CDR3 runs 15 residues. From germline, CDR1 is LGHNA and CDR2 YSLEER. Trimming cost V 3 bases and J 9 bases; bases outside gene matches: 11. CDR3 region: CASSQIWEGSGEQFF. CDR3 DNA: TGCGCCAGCAGCCAGATTTGGGAGGGGTCCGGTGAGCAGTTCTTC.

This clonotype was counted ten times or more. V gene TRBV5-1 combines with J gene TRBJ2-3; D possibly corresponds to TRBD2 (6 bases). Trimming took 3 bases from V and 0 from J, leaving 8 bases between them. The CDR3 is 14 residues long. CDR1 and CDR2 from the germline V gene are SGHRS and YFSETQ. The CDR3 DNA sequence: TGCGCCAGCAGCTCGGGACTGAGCACAGATACGCAGTATTTT. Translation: CASSSGLSTDTQYF.

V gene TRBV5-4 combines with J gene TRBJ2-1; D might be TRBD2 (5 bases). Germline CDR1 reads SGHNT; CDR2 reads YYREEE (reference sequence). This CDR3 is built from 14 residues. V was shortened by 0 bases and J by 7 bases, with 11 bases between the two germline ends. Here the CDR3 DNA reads TGTGCCAGCAGCTTGGCCGGGGTAGAAAATGAGCAGTTCTTC. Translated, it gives CASSLAGVENEQFF.

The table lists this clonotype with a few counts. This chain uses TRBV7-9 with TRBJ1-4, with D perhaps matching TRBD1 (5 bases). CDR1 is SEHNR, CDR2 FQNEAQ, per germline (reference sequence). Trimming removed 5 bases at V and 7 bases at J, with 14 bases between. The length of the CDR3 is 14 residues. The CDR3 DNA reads TGTGCCAGCAGCGTTGGTGGAGGGGCTGAAAAACTGTTTTTT. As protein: CASSVGGGAEKLFF.

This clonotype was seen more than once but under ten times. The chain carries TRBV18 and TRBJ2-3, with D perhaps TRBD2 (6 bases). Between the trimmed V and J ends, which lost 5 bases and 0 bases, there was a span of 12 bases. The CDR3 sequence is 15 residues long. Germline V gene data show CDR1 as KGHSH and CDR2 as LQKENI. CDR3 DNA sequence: TGTGCCAGCTCAGGGGACTTCTTTAGCACAGATACGCAGTATTTT. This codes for CASSGDFFSTDTQYF.

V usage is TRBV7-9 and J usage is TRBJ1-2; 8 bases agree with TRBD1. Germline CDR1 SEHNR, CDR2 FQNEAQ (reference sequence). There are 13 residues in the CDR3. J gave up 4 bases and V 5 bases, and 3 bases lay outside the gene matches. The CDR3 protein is CASSVDRGYGYTF. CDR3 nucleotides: TGTGCCAGCAGCGTCGACAGGGGCTATGGCTACACCTTC.

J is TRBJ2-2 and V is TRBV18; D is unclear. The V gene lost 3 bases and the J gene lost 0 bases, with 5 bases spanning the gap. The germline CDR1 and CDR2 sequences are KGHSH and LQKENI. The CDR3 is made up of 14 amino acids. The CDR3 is CASSPTTNTGELFF. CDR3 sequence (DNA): TGTGCCAGCTCACCGACAACGAACACCGGGGAGCTGTTTTTT.

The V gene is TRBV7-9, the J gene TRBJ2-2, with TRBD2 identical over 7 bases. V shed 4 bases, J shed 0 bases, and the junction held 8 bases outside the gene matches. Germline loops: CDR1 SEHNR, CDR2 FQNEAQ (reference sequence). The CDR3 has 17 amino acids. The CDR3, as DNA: TGTGCCAGCAGCTACCCCCTCCGGGGGGCGAACACCGGGGAGCTGTTTTTT. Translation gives CASSYPLRGANTGELFF.

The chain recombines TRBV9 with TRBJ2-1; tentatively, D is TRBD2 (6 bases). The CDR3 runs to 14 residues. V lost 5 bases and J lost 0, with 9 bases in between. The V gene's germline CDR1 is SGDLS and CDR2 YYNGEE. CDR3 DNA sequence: TGTGCCAGCAGTAGCGGAGTCTCCTACAATGAGCAGTTCTTC. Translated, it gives CASSSGVSYNEQFF.

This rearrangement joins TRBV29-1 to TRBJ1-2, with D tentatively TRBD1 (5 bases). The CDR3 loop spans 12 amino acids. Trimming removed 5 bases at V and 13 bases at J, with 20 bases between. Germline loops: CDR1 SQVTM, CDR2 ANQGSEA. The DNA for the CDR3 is TGCAGCGTTCTTACGTCCGGGACTGAGGTCACCTTC. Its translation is CSVLTSGTEVTF.